A selection of T cell receptor beta chains follows, all from one sample in a study of blood T cell repertoires in COVID-19. Libraries were prepared by immunoSEQ multiplex PCR; TCRdb keeps only in-frame clonotypes and omits some of them. The sample lists 250,000 or so clones; approximately 89% were seen once. Specimen: peripheral blood. The origin of the receptors is a woman in her thirties or forties who had recovered from COVID-19. Each CDR3 is given without its conserved first and last residue. A row's size may be missing; if present it is once, few, many or a size class.

cdr3_length	v_call	clone_size	j_call	cdr3_aa
13	TRBV5-4	NA	TRBJ2-3	ASSLVERLKDTQY
16	TRBV6-6	once	TRBJ1-5	ASSRSRDRVLSNQPQH
14	TRBV18	NA	TRBJ1-1	ASSPLQGAGDTEAF
14	TRBV9	NA	TRBJ2-1	ASSLWDRVTYNEQF
17	TRBV19	NA	TRBJ1-5	ASSTARNIGQGVGQPQH
15	TRBV28	NA	TRBJ1-5	ASKSLKDRGSNQPQH
14	TRBV14	NA	TRBJ2-5	ASSPPGGRGLETQY
16	TRBV7-9	few	TRBJ2-1	ASSILAGALSSYNEQF
16	TRBV24-1	NA	TRBJ2-1	ATSPLVGRSGRSHEQF
12	TRBV19	NA	TRBJ2-1	ASSIPGPYNEQF
13	TRBV13	NA	TRBJ2-1	ASSLTSGVNNEQF